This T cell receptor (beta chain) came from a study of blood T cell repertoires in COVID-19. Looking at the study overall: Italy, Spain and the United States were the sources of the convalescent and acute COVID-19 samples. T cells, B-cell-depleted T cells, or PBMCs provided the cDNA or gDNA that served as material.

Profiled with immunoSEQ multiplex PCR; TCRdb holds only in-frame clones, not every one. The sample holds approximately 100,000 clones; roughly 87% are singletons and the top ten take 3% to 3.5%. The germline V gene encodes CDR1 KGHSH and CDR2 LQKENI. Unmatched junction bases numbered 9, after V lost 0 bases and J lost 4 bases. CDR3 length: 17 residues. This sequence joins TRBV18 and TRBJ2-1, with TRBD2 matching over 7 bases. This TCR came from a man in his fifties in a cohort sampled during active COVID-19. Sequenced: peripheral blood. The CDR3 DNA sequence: TGTGCCAGCTCACCACCCCGATCGGCGGGGGAGTACAATGAGCAGTTCTTC. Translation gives CASSPPRSAGEYNEQFF.